The 2 T cell receptor beta chains given below trace back to one sample, sequenced in a study of T-cell reconstitution after alpha-beta-depleted transplantation in children. The library targeted TCRbeta and was prepared with unique molecular identifiers. Each CDR3 protein gets one entry after TCRdb re-called the PCR reads with MiXCR. The table lists more than 200,000 distinct CDR3 sequences, 20% to 30% of them singletons. This specimen was PBMCs, mostly from graft donor cells, taken 360 days after TCRalphabeta/CD19-depleted stem cell transplant. Receptors originate from a female patient aged 2 to 10 who had a stem cell transplant for congenital amegakaryocytic thrombocytopenia, so the T cells may come from the graft donor.

This clonotype was recorded a few times. The V call is TRBV15, the J call TRBJ2-3; no reliable D call. Germline values: CDR1 LNHNV, CDR2 YYDKDF (reference sequence). The CDR3 loop spans 14 amino acids. Trimming left V 0 bases short and J 4 bases short, with 8 bases between. The CDR3 DNA reads TGTGCCACCAGCAGAGACCAGTACCCAGATACGCAGTATTTT. Translating it yields CATSRDQYPDTQYF.

Details on this clonotype: A read error may be the cause here, since a much bigger clone is one base away. The rearrangement uses TRBV5-1 and TRBJ2-1; D call uncertain. The CDR3 is made up of 13 amino acids. CDR1 and CDR2 (germline): SGHRS, YFSETQ. CDR3 in amino acids: CASSLGANNQQFF. Here the CDR3 DNA reads TGCGCCAGCAGCTTGGGAGCAAACAATCAGCAGTTCTTC. Drawing the rest from reference TRBV5-1 and TRBJ2-1, the complete variable domain is KAGVTQTPRYLIKTRGQQVTLSCSPISGHRSVSWYQQTPGQGLQFLFEYFSETQRNKGNFPGRFSGRQFSNSRSEMNVSTLELGDSALYLCASSLGANNQQFFGPGTRLTVL.